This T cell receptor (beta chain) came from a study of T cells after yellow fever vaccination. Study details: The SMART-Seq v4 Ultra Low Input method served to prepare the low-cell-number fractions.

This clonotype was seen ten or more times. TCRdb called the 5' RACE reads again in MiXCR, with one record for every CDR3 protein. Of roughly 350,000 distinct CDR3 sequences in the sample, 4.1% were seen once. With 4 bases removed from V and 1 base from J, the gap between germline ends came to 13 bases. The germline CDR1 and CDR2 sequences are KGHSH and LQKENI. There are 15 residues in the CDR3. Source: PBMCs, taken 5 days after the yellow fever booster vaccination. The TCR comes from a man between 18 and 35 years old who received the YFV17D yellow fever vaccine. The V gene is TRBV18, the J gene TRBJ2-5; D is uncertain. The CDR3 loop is CASSRNQESQETQYF. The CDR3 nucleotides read TGTGCCAGCTCACGAAATCAGGAAAGCCAAGAGACCCAGTACTTC.